The clone carrying this T cell receptor beta chain came up many times. Its antigen is as yet unknown. This sample stems from a study of T-cell reconstitution after alpha-beta-depleted transplantation in children. Regarding the study as a whole: Some patients' high day-60 TCRbeta diversity was attributed to recipient cells surviving conditioning. Approximately two months post-transplant, alpha-beta T cells reportedly originated from several hundred expanded graft clones. T-cell counts and diversity at one year following transplant were attributed mainly to newly produced T cells.

Germline V gene sequence: CDR1 DFQATT, CDR2 SNEGSKA (reference sequence). CDR3 length: 14 residues. Preparation of the TCRbeta library was carried out with unique molecular identifiers. TCRdb analysed the PCR reads with MiXCR anew, one entry per CDR3 protein. The sample shows hundreds of thousands of distinct CDR3 sequences, about 10% of them seen only once. This clonotype was obtained from a child aged 2-15 years with inherited bone marrow failure, due to receive a stem cell transplant. Sample: PBMCs, taken before TCRalphabeta/CD19-depleted stem cell transplant. This rearrangement joins TRBV20-1 to TRBJ2-7; 7 nucleotides agree with TRBD1. This CDR3 is CRPDTRGMAYEQYF. CDR3 sequence (DNA): TGCAGGCCCGATACCAGGGGGATGGCCTACGAGCAGTACTTC.